The next 20 T cell receptor beta chains were all read from a single sample in a study of control samples from healthy donors and cancer patients. The method was immunoSEQ multiplex PCR; TCRdb's version includes in-frame clones alone and lacks a portion of them. The sample lists some 40,000 clones; about 94% were seen once. Sample: blood. The source of these receptors is a man aged 60-69 years in good health.

The chain recombines TRBV28 with TRBJ1-1; 9 bases align to TRBD1. This CDR3 is built from 15 residues. J gave up 5 bases and V 5 bases, and 9 bases lay outside the gene matches. Germline V lookup: CDR1 MDHEN, CDR2 SYDVKM. CDR3 nucleotide sequence: TGTGCCAGCAGTGGACGTTGGACAGGGGTTACTGAAGCTTTCTTT. Translation gives CASSGRWTGVTEAFF.

The V and J genes are TRBV3-1 (or the pseudogene TRBV3-2) and TRBJ2-5; no clear D. Germline values: CDR1 LGHDT, CDR2 YNNKEL (reference sequence). The V gene lost 5 bases and the J gene lost 0 bases, with 7 bases spanning the gap. The CDR3 totals 13 residues. The CDR3 sequence is CASSKPDQETQYF. The CDR3 DNA reads TGTGCCAGCAGCAAGCCGGACCAAGAGACCCAGTACTTC.

The chain uses TRBV19 and TRBJ2-1, with 9 bases aligning to TRBD1. The CDR3 sequence is 15 residues long. The V and J ends lost 5 bases and 8 bases, in that order; junction bases with no gene match: 10. The germline CDR1 and CDR2 sequences are LNHDA and SQIVND (reference sequence). The CDR3, as DNA: TGTGCCAGTAGTTTCGCCGGGACAGGGCTGGATGAGCAGTTCTTC. This sequence encodes CASSFAGTGLDEQFF.

Details on this clone: At one boundary the junction diverges from the germline segment, which might be a read error. The chain recombines TRBV7-7 with TRBJ1-1; D perhaps matches TRBD1 (5 bases). Germline assignment: CDR1 SSHAT and CDR2 FNYEAQ (reference sequence). The CDR3 runs to 17 residues. The DNA of the CDR3 is TGTGCTAGCAGCCCGCTAAAAACAGGACGGCTGAACACTGAAGCTTTCTTT. Residues: CASSPLKTGRLNTEAFF.

J is TRBJ2-3 and V is TRBV3-1 (or the pseudogene TRBV3-2); TRBD2 might be the D (6 bases). This CDR3 comprises 16 residues. V shed 0 bases and J shed 2 bases, with 12 bases lying between them. The germline V gene encodes CDR1 LGHDT and CDR2 YNNKEL (reference sequence). The CDR3 protein is CASSQDAGPNTDTQYF. CDR3 coding DNA: TGTGCCAGCAGCCAAGATGCGGGACCGAACACAGATACGCAGTATTTT.

This chain uses TRBV24-1 with TRBJ2-5; 7 bases match TRBD1. The junction had 4 bases not matched to a gene; V was cut back by 0 bases and J by 1 base. This CDR3 region has 16 residues. Germline values: CDR1 KGHDR, CDR2 SFDVKD. The CDR3 region is CATSDLTGQFQETQYF. CDR3 coding DNA: TGTGCCACCAGTGATTTGACGGGACAGTTCCAAGAGACCCAGTACTTC.

The V and J genes are TRBV27 and TRBJ2-7, with 14 nucleotides matching TRBD2. With V trimmed by 0 bases and J by 2 bases, 6 bases remained unmatched. Germline V gene data show CDR1 as MNHEY and CDR2 as SMNVEV (reference sequence). The CDR3 is 18 amino acids. The CDR3 here is CASSLSMGLAGVPYEQYF. CDR3 in DNA: TGTGCCAGCAGTTTATCAATGGGACTAGCGGGAGTCCCCTACGAGCAGTACTTC.

This chain links TRBV6-1 with TRBJ2-7; 7 bases are shared with TRBD2. Germline V gives CDR1 MNHNS, CDR2 SASEGT. The CDR3 consists of 15 residues. Trimming took 1 base from V and 2 from J; bases not matched to a gene: 5. The CDR3 nucleotides are TGTGCCAGCAGTGAAGGGGGCGGGAGTACCTACGAGCAGTACTTC. Translated, it gives CASSEGGGSTYEQYF.

The genes are TRBV5-4 and TRBJ1-1, with 7 positions matching TRBD1. The CDR3 sequence is 15 residues long. V was clipped by 4 bases and J by 3 bases; unmatched bases: 9. The germline CDR1 and CDR2 sequences are SGHNT and YYREEE (reference sequence). CDR3 residues: CASSPRQGEYTEAFF. CDR3 in DNA: TGTGCCAGCAGCCCTCGACAGGGAGAATACACTGAAGCTTTCTTT. The whole variable domain, filled in from reference TRBV5-4 and TRBJ1-1, reads ETGVTQSPTHLIKTRGQQVTLRCSSQSGHNTVSWYQQALGQGPQFIFQYYREEENGRGNFPPRFSGLQFPNYSSELNVNALELDDSALYLCASSPRQGEYTEAFFGQGTRLTVV.

The chain employs TRBV7-2 and TRBJ2-7, with D perhaps matching TRBD2 (6 bases). The CDR3 is made up of 15 amino acids. Trimming shortened V by 4 bases and J by 0 bases, and 13 bases separated the two germline ends. CDR1 is SGHTA, CDR2 FQGNSA, per germline. CDR3 sequence reads: CASSSFSGSSYEQYF. The DNA of the CDR3 is TGTGCCAGCAGCTCATTTAGCGGCAGCTCCTACGAGCAGTACTTC.

The chain couples TRBV11-3 to TRBJ1-1; 7 bases are a match to TRBD1. Per germline, CDR1 SGHNT and CDR2 YENEEA. The length of the CDR3 is 16 residues. V was clipped by 4 bases and J by 0 bases; unmatched bases: 8. In DNA form, the CDR3 reads TGTGCCAGCAGCTCGCCACAGGGGCATTTGAACACTGAAGCTTTCTTT. Translating it yields CASSSPQGHLNTEAFF.

This chain uses TRBV7-9 with TRBJ2-7, with 8 bases aligning to TRBD1. The V gene end was trimmed by 4 bases and the J gene end by 0 bases; junction bases not matched to a gene: 8. Germline CDR1 SEHNR, CDR2 FQNEAQ (reference sequence). The CDR3 length is 16 residues. As DNA, the CDR3 is TGTGCCAGCAGCTCGCCACTGACAGGGGTCTCCTACGAGCAGTACTTC. It codes for CASSSPLTGVSYEQYF.

The CDR3 sequence: CASGRLLTGRRTEAFF. The DNA of the CDR3 is TGTGCCAGCGGTAGGCTACTCACAGGTCGGCGGACTGAAGCTTTCTTT. This chain joins TRBV7-9 and TRBJ1-1; possible D gene TRBD1, 5 bases. Trimming cost V 8 bases and J 5 bases, with 24 bases left between them. Germline CDR1 and CDR2: SEHNR and FQNEAQ (reference sequence). The CDR3 is 16 residues long.

The chain uses TRBV6-6 and TRBJ1-6, with 8 bases aligning to TRBD1. Germline V gene lookup returns CDR1 MNHNY and CDR2 SVGAGI (reference sequence). V dropped 6 bases and J dropped 9; count of bases not matched to a gene: 7. This CDR3 has 14 residues. The CDR3 DNA sequence: TGTGCCAGCAGCCCTTTGGACAGGGTTTCACCCCTCCACTTT. This translates into CASSPLDRVSPLHF.

The CDR3 loop reads CASSLAGATDQPQHF. The CDR3 DNA reads as TGTGCCAGCAGTTTAGCGGGGGCGACCGATCAGCCCCAGCATTTT. V usage is TRBV27 and J usage is TRBJ1-5, with D possibly TRBD1 on 6 matching bases. Germline CDR1 reads MNHEY; CDR2 reads SMNVEV (reference sequence). Trimming left V 2 bases short and J 5 bases short, with 13 bases between. This CDR3 contains 15 residues.

The chain uses TRBV5-5 and TRBJ1-4; weak D call: TRBD1 (5 bases). The V and J ends lost 4 bases and 6 bases respectively, with 10 bases between them. The CDR3 length is 13 residues. Looked up from germline, CDR1 is SGHKS and CDR2 is YYEKEE (reference sequence). The CDR3 region has the DNA TGTGCCAGCAGCCCGCTGGGGGATGAAAAACTGTTTTTT. It is translated as CASSPLGDEKLFF.

This chain uses TRBV24-1 with TRBJ2-1; D is ambiguous. V lost 0 bases to trimming and J lost 7 bases, with 3 bases between them. This CDR3 region has 12 residues. Per germline, CDR1 KGHDR and CDR2 SFDVKD. CDR3 nucleotides: TGTGCCACCAGTGATTTGTGGAATGAGCAGTTCTTC. Encoded protein: CATSDLWNEQFF.

The rearrangement joins TRBV28 to TRBJ1-5; D gene ambiguous. V dropped 5 bases and J dropped 11 bases, with 22 bases sitting between them. The V gene's germline CDR1 is MDHEN and CDR2 SYDVKM. This CDR3 has 15 residues. The CDR3, as DNA: TGTGCCAGCAGTCCTAACAGACGAAAATCCATAGCCCAGCATTTT. It is translated as CASSPNRRKSIAQHF.

V usage is TRBV5-6 and J usage is TRBJ1-4; D possibly corresponds to TRBD1 (6 bases). The ends were cut back, 1 base at V and 3 bases at J, with 10 bases in the middle. The length of the CDR3 is 15 residues. Germline V gene lookup returns CDR1 SGHDT and CDR2 YYEEEE. CDR3 amino acids: CASSLWGAPNEKLFF. The CDR3 region has the DNA TGTGCCAGCAGCTTGTGGGGGGCGCCTAATGAAAAACTGTTTTTT. The complete variable domain, with remaining parts taken from reference TRBV5-6 and TRBJ1-4, reads DAGVTQSPTHLIKTRGQQVTLRCSPKSGHDTVSWYQQALGQGPQFIFQYYEEEERQRGNFPDRFSGHQFPNYSSELNVNALLLGDSALYLCASSLWGAPNEKLFFGSGTQLSVL.

The V gene is TRBV6-1, the J gene TRBJ1-5; D might be TRBD1 (6 bases). Looked up from germline, CDR1 is MNHNS and CDR2 is SASEGT. V lost 2 bases, J lost 3 bases, and 17 bases lay in between. The CDR3 length is 17 residues. The CDR3 region has the DNA TGTGCCAGCAGTGAAAAAGGAGGGGGAGTCTCCAATCAGCCCCAGCATTTT. Translated: CASSEKGGGVSNQPQHF.